This T cell receptor beta chain is from a study of shared clonotypes between healthy human individuals. Study as a whole: Plates per donor: three CD4 naive, three CD4 memory, two CD8 naive, one CD8 memory.

Genomic DNA belonging to each subset was distributed in equal measure over several immunoSEQ plates. The protocol was immunoSEQ multiplex PCR, while the TCRdb copy is restricted to in-frame clones and leaves out a portion. The sample has under 750,000 clones, 55% to 75% seen once. The V end lost 3 bases, the J end lost 5 bases, and 14 bases lay between the germline ends. Germline V CDR1 and CDR2: ENHRY, SYGVKD. The CDR3 contains 14 residues. On this clone itself: Its antigen remains unidentified.

Study-wide points: Clonotype sharing among donors, it was expected, would be affected by sequencing depth. The study found lower generation probabilities in non-shared clonotypes than in those shared by all four donors.

The chain carries TRBV10-3 and TRBJ2-7, with D perhaps matching TRBD2 (6 bases). This sequence originates from a woman aged 25 to 45 in good health. The specimen sequenced was memory CD4+ T cells sorted from blood. Noted subset: CD45RA-negative fraction. In DNA form, the CDR3 reads TGTGCCATCAGTGATCGTCAGGGAGGTCACGAGCAGTACTTC. It codes for CAISDRQGGHEQYF.